These 3 T cell receptor beta chains were all obtained from the same sample, sequenced in a study of blood T cell repertoires in COVID-19. Measured with immunoSEQ multiplex PCR; TCRdb has only the in-frame clones, and not every one. The sample lists about 230,000 clones; 70% to 90% were seen once. The sequencing input was PBMCs or T cells enriched from blood (not recorded which). Receptors originate from a woman between 50 and 59 years old in a cohort exposed to, infected with or recovered from COVID-19 (not recorded which).

The chain is built from TRBV15 and TRBJ2-7; 11 bases are shared with TRBD2. Trimming cost V 3 bases and J 6 bases; bases outside gene matches: 7. Per the germline V gene, CDR1 is LNHNV and CDR2 is YYDKDF (reference sequence). This CDR3 has 15 amino acids. This CDR3 reads CATSSASGGRGEQYF. Here the CDR3 DNA reads TGTGCCACCAGCAGTGCTAGCGGGGGGAGGGGCGAGCAGTACTTC.

This chain joins TRBV10-3 and TRBJ2-7, with 9 bases matching TRBD2. J was trimmed by 4 bases and V by 5 bases; bases with no gene match: 15. This CDR3 is 17 amino acids long. Germline lookup yields CDR1 ENHRY and CDR2 SYGVKD. The CDR3 reads CAISQREGGGAKYEQYF. The CDR3 region has the DNA TGTGCCATCAGTCAAAGAGAGGGCGGGGGGGCCAAGTACGAGCAGTACTTC.

The chain employs TRBV10-3 and TRBJ2-2; 11 positions match TRBD1. CDR3 length: 15 amino acids. CDR1 ENHRY and CDR2 SYGVKD come from the germline V gene. V trimming: 9 bases; J trimming: 5 bases; junction bases outside the gene matches: 8. As DNA, the CDR3 is TGTGCCATTCAAAAAGGGACAGGGGGGACCGGGGAGCTGTTTTTT. It yields the protein CAIQKGTGGTGELFF.